This TCR beta chain was sequenced during a study of blood T cell repertoires in COVID-19. V shed 5 bases and J shed 4 bases, with 11 bases lying between them. The CDR3 spans 13 residues. Germline V gene sequence: CDR1 SGHTA, CDR2 FQGNSA. Sequenced by immunoSEQ multiplex PCR; TCRdb stores in-frame clones only, minus some. The sample contains about 140,000 clones, about 86% of which appear only once. The rearrangement joins TRBV7-2 to TRBJ1-1; no reliable D call. This receptor was identified in a woman aged 55-70 years with acute or convalescent COVID-19. Sequences were obtained from peripheral blood. CDR3 DNA sequence: TGTGCCAGCAGCCCTTTCGATAGCACTGAAGCTTTCTTT. Translation: CASSPFDSTEAFF.